The clone carrying this TCR beta chain was found many times. Its antigen is still unknown. The CDR3 covers 17 residues. Trimming cost V 4 bases and J 4 bases; bases outside gene matches: 11. The germline V gene has CDR1 SGHTA and CDR2 FQGNSA. The sample is drawn from a study of blood T cells in healthy people across ages. Study observations and caveats: PBMCs left unsorted prevented a conclusive naive versus antigen-experienced comparison. Diversity was estimated from one million T cells, and these estimates were considered underestimates.

Alongside a J-beta primer mix, a sample-barcoded 5' primer served in a second PCR lasting roughly 6 to 12 cycles. From the 5' RACE reads, TCRdb called clonotypes with MiXCR, one entry per CDR3 protein. Of hundreds of thousands of distinct CDR3 sequences listed, approximately 29% are singletons. The specimen sequenced was blood. The receptor was isolated from a woman of 80 years or more in good health. The chain joins TRBV7-2 to TRBJ2-3; 10 bases are a match to TRBD1. CDR3: CASSWGDRGVSADTQYF. CDR3 nucleotide sequence: TGTGCCAGCAGCTGGGGGGACAGGGGAGTTTCCGCAGATACGCAGTATTTT.